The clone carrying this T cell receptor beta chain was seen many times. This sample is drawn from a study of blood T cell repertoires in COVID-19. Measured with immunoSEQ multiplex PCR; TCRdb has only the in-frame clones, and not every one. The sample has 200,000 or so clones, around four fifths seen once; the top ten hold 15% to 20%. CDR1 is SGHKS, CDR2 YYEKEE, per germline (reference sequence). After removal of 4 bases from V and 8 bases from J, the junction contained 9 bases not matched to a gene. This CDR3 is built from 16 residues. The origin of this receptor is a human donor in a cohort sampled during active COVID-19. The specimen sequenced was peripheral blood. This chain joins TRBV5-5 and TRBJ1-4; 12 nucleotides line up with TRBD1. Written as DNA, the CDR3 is TGTGCCAGCAGCCGGGGACAGGGGGCTGGTACGGAAAAACTGTTTTTT. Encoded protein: CASSRGQGAGTEKLFF.